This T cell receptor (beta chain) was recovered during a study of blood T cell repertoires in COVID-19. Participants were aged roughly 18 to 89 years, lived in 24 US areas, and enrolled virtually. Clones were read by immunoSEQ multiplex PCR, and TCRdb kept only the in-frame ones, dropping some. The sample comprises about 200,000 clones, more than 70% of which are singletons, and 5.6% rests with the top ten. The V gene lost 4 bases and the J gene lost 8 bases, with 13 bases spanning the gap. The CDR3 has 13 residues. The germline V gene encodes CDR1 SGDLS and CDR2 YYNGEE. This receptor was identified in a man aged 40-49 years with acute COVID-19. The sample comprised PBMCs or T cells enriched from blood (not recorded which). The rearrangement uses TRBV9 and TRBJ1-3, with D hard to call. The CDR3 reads CASSPKPGDTIYF. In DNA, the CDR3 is TGTGCCAGCAGCCCAAAGCCCGGGGACACCATATATTTT. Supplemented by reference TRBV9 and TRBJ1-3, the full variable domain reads DSGVTQTPKHLITATGQRVTLRCSPRSGDLSVYWYQQSLDQGLQFLIQYYNGEERAKGNILERFSAQQFPDLHSELNLSSLELGDSALYFCASSPKPGDTIYFGEGSWLTVV.